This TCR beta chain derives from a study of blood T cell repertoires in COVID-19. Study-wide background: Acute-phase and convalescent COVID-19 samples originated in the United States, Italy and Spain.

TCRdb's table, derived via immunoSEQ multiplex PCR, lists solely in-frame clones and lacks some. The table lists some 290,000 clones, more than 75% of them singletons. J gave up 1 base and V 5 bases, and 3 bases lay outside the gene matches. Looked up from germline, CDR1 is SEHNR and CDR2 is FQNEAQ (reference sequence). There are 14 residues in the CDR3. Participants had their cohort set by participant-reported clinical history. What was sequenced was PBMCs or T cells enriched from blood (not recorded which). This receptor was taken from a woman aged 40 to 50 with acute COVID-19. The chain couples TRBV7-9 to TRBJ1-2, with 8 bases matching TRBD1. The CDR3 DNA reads TGTGCCAGCAGCCAGACAGGGGTTAACTATGGCTACACCTTC. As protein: CASSQTGVNYGYTF. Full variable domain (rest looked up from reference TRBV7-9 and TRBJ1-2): DTGVSQNPRHKITKRGQNVTFRCDPISEHNRLYWYRQTLGQGPEFLTYFQNEAQLEKSRLLSDRFSAERPKGSFSTLEIQRTEQGDSAMYLCASSQTGVNYGYTFGSGTRLTVV.